This T cell receptor beta chain comes out of a study of blood T cell repertoires in COVID-19. For the study at large: COVID-19 samples from acute and convalescent phases originated in the United States, Italy and Spain. PBMCs, B-cell-depleted T cells, or T cells were the source of the cDNA or gDNA that made up the material.

Germline values: CDR1 DFQATT, CDR2 SNEGSKA (reference sequence). This CDR3 is built from 13 residues. V lost 3 bases and J 7 bases, leaving 16 bases between the germline ends. Authors' data handling: Amplification of reference gene primers was used by the study to estimate nucleated cell counts. Sequencing was performed with immunoSEQ multiplex PCR; in TCRdb, only in-frame clones are kept and a portion is missing. V and J calls and clone size are as listed in that table; D and trimming were resolved from the DNA. Of hundreds of thousands of clones in the sample, around 84% are singletons; the top ten hold over 2.5%.

The rearrangement joins TRBV20-1 to TRBJ2-7; D is possibly TRBD2 (6 bases). Source material: peripheral blood. The TCR comes from a human donor in a cohort sampled during active COVID-19. In nucleotides, the CDR3 is TGCAGTGCTAGTCGGGGACTGAGGAGGGAGCAGTACTTC. Translated: CSASRGLRREQYF.